Each of the 14 T cell receptor beta chains below was sequenced from the same sample in a study of blood T cell repertoires in COVID-19. TCRdb's copy holds only in-frame clones and misses some; the assay was immunoSEQ multiplex PCR. The data hold about 340,000 clones, with 65% to 90% observed a single time. The source material was peripheral blood. Receptor source: a woman aged 60-70 years with COVID-19, enrolled during active disease.

The gene calls are TRBV11-3 and TRBJ1-1; unclear D gene. Trimming cost V 4 bases and J 1 base, with 16 bases left between them. The germline gives CDR1 SGHNT, CDR2 YENEEA. The CDR3 runs 16 residues. CDR3 residues: CASSSIIEGPNTEAFF. CDR3 nucleotides: TGTGCCAGCAGCTCCATTATAGAGGGTCCGAACACTGAAGCTTTCTTT.

This clone has a handful of counts. The genes are TRBV5-1 and TRBJ2-7; a possible D gene is TRBD1 (5 bases). V was pared by 3 bases and J by 7 bases, with 20 bases between. The length of the CDR3 is 15 residues. Per the germline V gene, CDR1 is SGHRS and CDR2 is YFSETQ. CDR3 residues: CASSYDSPFAGEQYF. CDR3 sequence (DNA): TGCGCCAGCAGCTACGACAGCCCGTTTGCAGGGGAGCAGTACTTC. The full variable domain, rest sourced from reference TRBV5-1 and TRBJ2-7, is KAGVTQTPRYLIKTRGQQVTLSCSPISGHRSVSWYQQTPGQGLQFLFEYFSETQRNKGNFPGRFSGRQFSNSRSEMNVSTLELGDSALYLCASSYDSPFAGEQYFGPGTRLTVT.

V is TRBV6-6 and J is TRBJ1-2, with D perhaps matching TRBD1 (6 bases). Germline values: CDR1 MNHNY, CDR2 SVGAGI (reference sequence). V was cut by 8 bases and J by 3 bases, with 19 bases left in between. CDR3 length: 15 residues. The CDR3 loop is CASRHAGAWDYGYTF. Here the CDR3 DNA reads TGTGCCAGCCGCCATGCAGGGGCGTGGGACTATGGCTACACCTTC.

The V and J genes are TRBV2 and TRBJ2-5, with TRBD2 matching 15 bases. V lost 6 bases and J lost 4; bases outside the gene matches: 12. The length of the CDR3 is 18 residues. Germline-derived CDR1 and CDR2 are SNHLY and FYNNEI. CDR3 coding DNA: TGTGCCAGCAGACGGACTAGCGGGGGGGCCGACGGAGGAGAGACCCAGTACTTC. Its protein is CASRRTSGGADGGETQYF.

The gene calls are TRBV7-2 and TRBJ1-4; D call uncertain. The CDR3 spans 15 residues. Germline V lookup: CDR1 SGHTA, CDR2 FQGNSA. V lost 3 bases and J lost 8, with 16 bases in between. CDR3: CASSFLEGQLEKLFF. Written as DNA, the CDR3 is TGTGCCAGCAGCTTTTTGGAGGGTCAGTTGGAAAAACTGTTTTTT.

The CDR3: CASSSGGQETQYF. Written as DNA, the CDR3 is TGCGCCAGCAGCTCGGGGGGACAAGAGACCCAGTACTTC. The chain combines TRBV5-1 with TRBJ2-5, with 7 bases lining up with TRBD2. J was trimmed by 2 bases and V by 3 bases; bases with no gene match: 1. From germline, CDR1 is SGHRS and CDR2 YFSETQ. The CDR3 covers 13 residues.

J is TRBJ1-5 and V is TRBV10-3, with TRBD1 matching over 8 bases. The V gene end was trimmed by 7 bases and the J gene end by 8 bases; junction bases not matched to a gene: 7. The CDR3 extends over 13 amino acids. Germline assignment: CDR1 ENHRY and CDR2 SYGVKD. Here the CDR3 DNA reads TGTGCCATCAACCGACAGGGGAATGAGCCCCAGCATTTT. Protein sequence: CAINRQGNEPQHF.

The chain carries TRBV27 and TRBJ1-1, with D perhaps matching TRBD1 (5 bases). Germline V gene sequence: CDR1 MNHEY, CDR2 SMNVEV (reference sequence). Trimming removed 5 bases at V and 4 bases at J, with 17 bases between. The CDR3 has 15 amino acids. The CDR3 sequence: CASSREQGPTTEAFF. As DNA, the CDR3 is TGTGCCAGCAGTAGAGAGCAGGGCCCGACCACTGAAGCTTTCTTT.

The V and J genes are TRBV3-1 (or the pseudogene TRBV3-2) and TRBJ2-1; D is unresolved. Looked up from germline, CDR1 is LGHDT and CDR2 is YNNKEL (reference sequence). Trimming cost V 1 base and J 8 bases, with 6 bases left between them. The CDR3 consists of 12 residues. The CDR3 nucleotides are TGTGCCAGCAGCCAAGCTATACATGAGCAGTTCTTC. Protein sequence: CASSQAIHEQFF.

V usage is TRBV30 and J usage is TRBJ1-1, with 9 nucleotides matching TRBD1. Germline V CDR1 and CDR2: GTSNPN, SVGIG (reference sequence). The CDR3 is 17 amino acids. The trim removed 0 bases at V and 4 bases at J, leaving 12 bases unmatched. CDR3 sequence reads: CAWSVSGQGKAGTEAFF. Here the CDR3 DNA reads TGTGCCTGGAGTGTATCGGGACAGGGTAAGGCGGGCACTGAAGCTTTCTTT.

This rearrangement joins TRBV4-3 to TRBJ2-3, with 10 bases that match TRBD2. J gave up 2 bases and V 4 bases, and 6 bases lay outside the gene matches. The CDR3 contains 16 residues. Germline loops: CDR1 LGHNA, CDR2 YSLEER. CDR3 DNA: TGCGCCAGCAGCCGGGCTAGCGGGGGCCTCACAGATACGCAGTATTTT. Amino acid sequence: CASSRASGGLTDTQYF.

The V gene is TRBV13, the J gene TRBJ2-7, with 7 nucleotides matching TRBD2. Looked up from germline, CDR1 is PRHDT and CDR2 is FYEKMQ (reference sequence). The CDR3 extends over 14 amino acids. Trimming at V came to 4 bases and at J to 2 bases, leaving 5 bases not matched to a gene. CDR3 residues: CASSSLRGAYEQYF. As DNA, the CDR3 is TGTGCCAGCAGCTCCCTCCGGGGGGCCTACGAGCAGTACTTC.

V is TRBV4-2 and J is TRBJ1-3; D possibly corresponds to TRBD1 (5 bases). The CDR3 extends over 18 amino acids. CDR1 LGHNA and CDR2 YNFKEQ come from the germline V gene. V lost 4 bases to trimming and J lost 0 bases, with 19 bases between them. The CDR3 here is CASSPYWGGRGSGNTIYF. CDR3 DNA sequence: TGTGCCAGCAGCCCCTACTGGGGGGGAAGAGGCTCTGGAAACACCATATATTTT.

The V and J genes are TRBV27 and TRBJ2-1; possible D gene TRBD2, 6 bases. The germline V gene has CDR1 MNHEY and CDR2 SMNVEV (reference sequence). The CDR3 loop spans 15 amino acids. V was cut by 0 bases and J by 4 bases, with 10 bases left in between. CDR3 region: CASSLSGTLYNEQFF. Here the CDR3 DNA reads TGTGCCAGCAGTTTATCAGGGACTCTTTACAATGAGCAGTTCTTC.